This TCR beta chain originates from a study of Graves' ophthalmopathy and Graves' hyperthyroidism. Study-level information: The collection of peripheral blood took place at initial diagnosis, before any treatment.

The authors amplified TCR beta CDR3 regions, and they did so from RNA transcripts for repertoire sequencing. The first round was an RT-PCR with HTBI primers, and the second round was a multiplex PCR. One entry per CDR3 protein, called by TCRdb with MiXCR from the multiplex PCR reads. The sample shows 350,000 to 400,000 distinct CDR3 sequences, over 15% of them seen only once. Concerning this clonotype: With a much larger clone just one base away, this may be a read error.

Excluded: other autoimmune disease, uncontrolled infection, pregnancy or lactation. PBMCs were obtained from roughly 9.5 ml of fresh peripheral blood. From germline, CDR1 is SGHTA and CDR2 FQGNSA. CDR3 length: 13 amino acids. This chain uses TRBV7-2 with TRBJ1-6; a possible D gene is TRBD1 (5 bases). The sequence was obtained from a woman younger than 35 with stable Graves' hyperthyroidism. The material sequenced was peripheral blood. This CDR3 is CASSLGQTSSLHF. Here the CDR3 DNA reads TGTGCCAGCAGCTTAGGACAGACTTCATCCCTCCACTTT. Full variable domain (rest looked up from reference TRBV7-2 and TRBJ1-6): GAGVSQSPSNKVTEKGKDVELRCDPISGHTALYWYRQSLGQGLEFLIYFQGNSAPDKSGLPSDRFSAERTGGSVSTLTIQRTQQEDSAVYLCASSLGQTSSLHFGNGTRLTVT.